These 10 T cell receptor beta chains were sequenced from one sample in a study of human thymus T cells. Libraries were prepared by immunoSEQ multiplex PCR; TCRdb keeps only in-frame clonotypes and omits some of them. The sample shows roughly 77,000 clones, 85% to 95% of them seen only once. Resections that were taken during corrective heart surgery supplied the thymus tissue. Source material: thymus tissue. These receptors originate from a girl less than two years old with a congenital heart defect but otherwise immunologically healthy.

The V and J genes are TRBV6-1 and TRBJ2-3; TRBD2 might be the D (5 bases). Germline V gene sequence: CDR1 MNHNS, CDR2 SASEGT. Trimming left V 6 bases short and J 1 base short, with 14 bases between. The CDR3 is 15 amino acids. DNA of the CDR3: TGTGCCAGCAGAAGGGATCCGGAGGGCACAGATACGCAGTATTTT. Translated, it gives CASRRDPEGTDTQYF.

This sequence joins TRBV5-4 and TRBJ2-2; no reliable D call. V was pared by 0 bases and J by 0 bases, with 9 bases between. The germline V gene encodes CDR1 SGHNT and CDR2 YYREEE (reference sequence). There are 16 residues in the CDR3. The CDR3 sequence is CASSLDFPSNTGELFF. The CDR3 DNA reads as TGTGCCAGCAGCTTGGATTTTCCCTCGAACACCGGGGAGCTGTTTTTT.

This chain links TRBV5-5 with TRBJ2-1; TRBD2 aligns across 8 bases. Germline V gene lookup returns CDR1 SGHKS and CDR2 YYEKEE (reference sequence). This CDR3 has 15 amino acids. J gave up 8 bases and V 6 bases, and 13 bases lay outside the gene matches. In nucleotides, the CDR3 is TGTGCCAGCACCCATGGGACCCTCGGGAGGGATGAGCAGTTCTTC. This encodes CASTHGTLGRDEQFF.

The chain uses TRBV7-2 and TRBJ2-5; D is perhaps TRBD1 or TRBD2 (5 bases each). The CDR3 extends over 14 amino acids. V was pared by 5 bases and J by 5 bases, with 15 bases between. Per the germline V gene, CDR1 is SGHTA and CDR2 is FQGNSA. The CDR3 nucleotides read TGTGCCAGCAGCCCCGGGACCGCCGGGGAGACCCAGTACTTC. It codes for CASSPGTAGETQYF.

The rearrangement uses TRBV7-2 and TRBJ1-4; the D gene is possibly TRBD1 (5 bases). Trimming removed 1 base from V and 7 bases from J, with 19 bases in between. Germline-derived CDR1 and CDR2 are SGHTA and FQGNSA. The CDR3 is 17 residues long. The CDR3 region has the DNA TGTGCCAGCAGCTTAGGGACGAACGGGGCCCCAGGTGAAAAACTGTTTTTT. Its translation is CASSLGTNGAPGEKLFF.

The rearrangement uses TRBV7-8 and TRBJ2-4; TRBD2 matches 13 bases. The germline CDR1 and CDR2 sequences are SGHVS and FQNEAQ. This CDR3 is built from 18 residues. V lost 5 bases, J lost 0 bases, and 7 bases stayed unmatched. The CDR3 loop reads CASSQLTSGGVAKNIQYF. CDR3 coding DNA: TGTGCCAGCAGCCAACTCACTAGCGGGGGGGTAGCCAAAAACATTCAGTACTTC.

The V and J genes are TRBV30 and TRBJ2-5; 9 positions agree with TRBD1. Germline V gives CDR1 GTSNPN, CDR2 SVGIG (reference sequence). This CDR3 is built from 17 residues. The V and J ends lost 2 bases and 0 bases, in that order; junction bases with no gene match: 10. CDR3 loop: CAWSPLRGQGNQETQYF. In nucleotides, the CDR3 is TGTGCCTGGAGTCCACTCCGGGGACAGGGAAACCAAGAGACCCAGTACTTC.

This chain links TRBV19 with TRBJ2-1, with 12 bases identical to TRBD2. Germline V lookup: CDR1 LNHDA, CDR2 SQIVND (reference sequence). Unmatched junction bases numbered 17, after V lost 6 bases and J lost 8 bases. This CDR3 is built from 18 residues. CDR3 bases: TGTGCCAGTAGGGGCGGGGGCCTGCCGACTAGCGGGAGCGATGAGCAGTTCTTC. Its protein is CASRGGGLPTSGSDEQFF.

CDR3 residues: CASSPALGRGRDYEQYF. CDR3 in DNA: TGTGCCAGCAGTCCGGCCTTGGGGCGCGGGAGGGACTACGAGCAGTACTTC. The rearrangement uses TRBV27 and TRBJ2-7; 9 bases map to TRBD2. The V segment lost 5 bases and the J segment 3 bases; nucleotides outside the gene matches: 14. This CDR3 is built from 17 residues. CDR1 is MNHEY, CDR2 SMNVEV, per germline (reference sequence).

The chain uses TRBV27 and TRBJ1-2; D remains ambiguous. The germline V gene has CDR1 MNHEY and CDR2 SMNVEV (reference sequence). Trimming removed 2 bases from V and 0 bases from J, with 4 bases in between. The CDR3 has 13 amino acids. The DNA for the CDR3 is TGTGCCAGCAGTTTAACGCCTAACTATGGCTACACCTTC. Translating it yields CASSLTPNYGYTF.